In this sample, the clone carrying this TCR beta chain turned up once. Its antigen is as yet unknown. Germline assignment: CDR1 SGHAT and CDR2 FQNNGV. CDR3 length equals 15 residues. V lost 4 bases, J lost 7 bases, and 5 bases stayed unmatched. Primers for the PCR totalled 60 Vbeta and 13 Jbeta. Profiling relied on immunoSEQ multiplex PCR, and the TCRdb table lists in-frame clones only, not all of them. The sample has a few hundred thousand clones; about 93% are singletons. These data come from a study of cytomegalovirus exposure and HLA in healthy donors. Whole-study results and caveats: Per a prior analysis, the majority of TCR beta V segments were productive roughly 87% or roughly 30% of the time. In a later analysis, HLA-C alleles had the fewest associated TCRs, DRB1 alleles the most.

J is TRBJ2-1 and V is TRBV11-2; 12 nucleotides agree with TRBD2. The receptor's source is a girl aged 2 to 9 in good health and CMV-seronegative. Input material: PBMCs. CDR3 bases: TGTGCCAGCAGCTCTAGCGGGAGGGGTAAGAATGAGCAGTTCTTC. It encodes CASSSSGRGKNEQFF.